These 23 T cell receptor beta chains were all obtained from the same sample, sequenced in a study of persistence of HIV-infected CD4 T cells. Their cognate antigens are unknown. Sequencing used immunoSEQ version 4 in survey mode. Assay: immunoSEQ multiplex PCR; the TCRdb copy retains only in-frame clones and omits some. The sample carries some 41,000 clones, approximately 80% recorded once. Cells were stimulated with CMV-infected fibroblast lysates at 8 to 10 ug/mL. Sorted nonresponding memory CD4+ T cells were CD40L-negative, CD69-negative, CD45RO-high. This specimen was CD4+ T cells sorted from PBMCs after approximately 20-hour stimulation, taken from a patient who received antiretroviral therapy. Receptors originate from an adult man with HIV who was CMV-seropositive.

The CDR3 nucleotides are TGTGCCAGCAGCTTAGAGGCGGGACGGGACGGAAACACCATATATTTT. Translated: CASSLEAGRDGNTIYF. This chain links TRBV7-9 with TRBJ1-3, with TRBD1 as a possible D gene (5 bases). Germline assignment: CDR1 SEHNR and CDR2 FQNEAQ (reference sequence). The CDR3 runs 16 residues. The V gene lost 1 base and the J gene lost 4 bases, with 14 bases spanning the gap.

This clone was recorded once. V and J are TRBV18 and TRBJ1-1, with TRBD1 matching 7 bases. Germline CDR1 KGHSH, CDR2 LQKENI. J was trimmed by 3 bases and V by 4 bases; bases with no gene match: 8. The CDR3 covers 15 residues. Here the CDR3 DNA reads TGTGCCAGCTCACTACAGGGGCGAGGGGACACTGAAGCTTTCTTT. Translated, it gives CASSLQGRGDTEAFF.

The chain uses TRBV3-1 (or the pseudogene TRBV3-2) and TRBJ2-1, with 13 bases lining up with TRBD2. Germline CDR1 reads LGHDT; CDR2 reads YNNKEL (reference sequence). The CDR3 totals 17 residues. The V segment lost 3 bases and the J segment 10 bases; nucleotides outside the gene matches: 12. The CDR3: CASSQQLAGGAESEQFF. For the CDR3, the DNA is TGTGCCAGCAGCCAGCAACTAGCGGGGGGGGCAGAGAGCGAGCAGTTCTTC.

CDR3 amino acids: CASSPGWQGNQPQHF. Written as DNA, the CDR3 is TGTGCCAGCAGCCCCGGTTGGCAGGGCAATCAGCCCCAGCATTTT. The genes are TRBV9 and TRBJ1-5; no definite D call. The CDR3 is 15 amino acids. V was trimmed by 4 bases and J by 2 bases, leaving 13 bases between them. Germline V gene lookup returns CDR1 SGDLS and CDR2 YYNGEE.

V and J are TRBV27 and TRBJ2-1, with D unclear. The CDR3 is 13 residues long. Germline CDR1 and CDR2: MNHEY and SMNVEV (reference sequence). V lost 2 bases and J lost 12, with 14 bases in between. The DNA of the CDR3 is TGTGCCAGCAGTTTAAGTGGCCAGCGAAGGCAGTTCTTC. Protein: CASSLSGQRRQFF.

This clone was counted a few times. The chain combines TRBV7-2 with TRBJ1-3; D not resolved. The CDR3 is 14 amino acids. Trimming cost V 1 base and J 0 bases, with 4 bases left between them. Germline CDR1 reads SGHTA; CDR2 reads FQGNSA. The CDR3 reads CASSLVASGNTIYF. CDR3 nucleotides: TGTGCCAGCAGCTTAGTTGCCTCTGGAAACACCATATATTTT. The variable domain in full, completed from reference TRBV7-2 and TRBJ1-3, reads GAGVSQSPSNKVTEKGKDVELRCDPISGHTALYWYRQSLGQGLEFLIYFQGNSAPDKSGLPSDRFSAERTGGSVSTLTIQRTQQEDSAVYLCASSLVASGNTIYFGEGSWLTVV.

The chain has TRBV9 and TRBJ1-2; unclear D gene. V gave up 3 bases and J gave up 6 bases, with 6 bases separating them. This CDR3 spans 11 amino acids. CDR1 SGDLS and CDR2 YYNGEE come from the germline V gene. The CDR3 reads CASSGLDGYTF. The CDR3 DNA follows: TGTGCCAGCAGCGGCCTAGATGGCTACACCTTC.

The V and J genes are TRBV2 and TRBJ1-1; 7 nucleotides match TRBD1. Germline V CDR1 and CDR2: SNHLY, FYNNEI. The CDR3 runs 14 residues. V gave up 4 bases and J gave up 4 bases; unmatched junction bases: 6. This CDR3 reads CASSVYSGGTEAFF. Written as DNA, the CDR3 is TGTGCCAGCAGTGTATACTCAGGGGGCACTGAAGCTTTCTTT. The whole variable domain, filled in from reference TRBV2 and TRBJ1-1, reads EPEVTQTPSHQVTQMGQEVILRCVPISNHLYFYWYRQILGQKVEFLVSFYNNEISEKSEIFDDQFSVERPDGSNFTLKIRSTKLEDSAMYFCASSVYSGGTEAFFGQGTRLTVV.

V gene TRBV27 combines with J gene TRBJ1-5; tentatively, D is TRBD1 (5 bases). Deletions cut 5 bases from V and 9 bases from J, with 5 bases between. There are 10 residues in the CDR3. The germline gives CDR1 MNHEY, CDR2 SMNVEV (reference sequence). The CDR3 sequence: CASSGGPQHF. Written as DNA, the CDR3 is TGTGCCAGCAGTGGGGGGCCCCAGCATTTT.

This chain links TRBV15 with TRBJ1-3; perhaps TRBD1 as D (5 bases). V was clipped by 0 bases and J by 3 bases, with 9 bases between them. Germline V gene lookup returns CDR1 LNHNV and CDR2 YYDKDF (reference sequence). This CDR3 has 15 residues. CDR3 sequence: CATSRDPGGGNTIYF. The CDR3 region has the DNA TGTGCCACCAGCAGAGATCCGGGGGGTGGAAACACCATATATTTT.

The chain combines TRBV19 with TRBJ1-4; D remains unclear. Per germline, CDR1 LNHDA and CDR2 SQIVND (reference sequence). The V and J ends lost 7 bases and 8 bases respectively, with 8 bases between them. CDR3 length: 11 residues. The CDR3 sequence: CASTKGEKLFF. The CDR3 DNA reads TGTGCCAGTACTAAAGGAGAAAAACTGTTTTTT.

This chain uses TRBV5-1 with TRBJ1-1, with no clear D. This CDR3 contains 13 residues. The V and J ends lost 4 bases and 4 bases respectively, with 11 bases between them. CDR1 and CDR2 (germline): SGHRS, YFSETQ. In DNA form, the CDR3 reads TGCGCCAGCAGCCCTGAGGGAGCCACTGAAGCTTTCTTT. It codes for CASSPEGATEAFF.

This clone appeared a few times. The chain employs TRBV15 and TRBJ2-3; possible D gene TRBD2, 5 bases. V was clipped by 5 bases and J by 2 bases, with 17 bases between them. Germline assignment: CDR1 LNHNV and CDR2 YYDKDF (reference sequence). This CDR3 spans 16 amino acids. The CDR3 sequence is CATSWPQAELTDTQYF. CDR3 DNA: TGTGCCACCAGCTGGCCCCAAGCGGAACTCACAGATACGCAGTATTTT.

This chain links TRBV19 with TRBJ1-5, with a tentative D call TRBD1 (6 bases). Trimming took 7 bases from V and 7 from J, leaving 20 bases between them. The germline gives CDR1 LNHDA, CDR2 SQIVND (reference sequence). The CDR3 runs to 15 residues. This chain's CDR3 is CASTPGHPGEQPQHF. The CDR3 DNA reads TGTGCCAGTACGCCGGGACACCCAGGGGAGCAGCCCCAGCATTTT.

The genes are TRBV19 and TRBJ2-2; the match to TRBD1 covers 7 bases. The length of the CDR3 is 15 residues. The junction had 5 bases not matched to a gene; V was cut back by 3 bases and J by 4 bases. Germline CDR1 reads LNHDA; CDR2 reads SQIVND (reference sequence). CDR3: CASSIDRVLTGELFF. The CDR3 coding sequence is TGTGCCAGTAGTATTGACAGGGTCCTCACCGGGGAGCTGTTTTTT.

V usage is TRBV19 and J usage is TRBJ1-1, with 8 bases that match TRBD1. The CDR3 runs to 14 residues. In germline, CDR1 is LNHDA, CDR2 SQIVND (reference sequence). V dropped 10 bases and J dropped 5; count of bases not matched to a gene: 12. The CDR3 DNA is TGTGCCACCATGTCAGGGGGCGCGATGACTGAAGCTTTCTTT. Its translation is CATMSGGAMTEAFF.

This clone was found once. The chain couples TRBV10-3 to TRBJ2-3; D may be TRBD1 (7 bases). With 6 bases removed from V and 6 bases from J, the gap between germline ends came to 22 bases. Germline-derived CDR1 and CDR2 are ENHRY and SYGVKD. The CDR3 extends over 16 amino acids. The CDR3 sequence: CAISPGGTSGVDTQYF. As DNA, the CDR3 is TGTGCCATCAGCCCAGGGGGGACCTCCGGCGTGGATACGCAGTATTTT.

This clone appeared a few times. This chain joins TRBV29-1 and TRBJ2-2, with a possible D match to TRBD2 (6 bases). Trimming stripped 6 bases from V and 4 bases from J, with 18 bases between. Germline CDR1 and CDR2: SQVTM and ANQGSEA. This CDR3 has 15 residues. The chain's CDR3 is CSVSTGTASTGELFF. CDR3 nucleotide sequence: TGCAGCGTCTCCACCGGGACTGCGAGCACCGGGGAGCTGTTTTTT.

The CDR3 DNA sequence: TGTGCCAGTAGTATAAGCAGGGTGATGGCCGGGTATAGCAATCAGCCCCAGCATTTT. This translates into CASSISRVMAGYSNQPQHF. The chain joins TRBV19 to TRBJ1-5; a possible D gene is TRBD1 (5 bases). V shed 2 bases and J shed 0 bases, with 20 bases lying between them. Germline CDR1 LNHDA, CDR2 SQIVND (reference sequence). The CDR3 is 19 amino acids.

The rearrangement uses TRBV7-6 and TRBJ2-1; D perhaps matches TRBD1 (5 bases). The CDR3 runs 16 residues. CDR1 is SGHVS and CDR2 is FNYEAQ in the germline V gene. The ends were cut back, 4 bases at V and 6 bases at J, with 19 bases in the middle. The CDR3 DNA follows: TGTGCCAGCAGCTCTGGTAACAGGTTGCAACGCAATGAGCAGTTCTTC. It specifies CASSSGNRLQRNEQFF. The whole variable domain, remainder taken from reference TRBV7-6 and TRBJ2-1, is GAGVSQSPRYKVTKRGQDVALRCDPISGHVSLYWYRQALGQGPEFLTYFNYEAQQDKSGLPNDRFSAERPEGSISTLTIQRTEQRDSAMYRCASSSGNRLQRNEQFFGPGTRLTVL.

This chain joins TRBV5-1 and TRBJ2-7; a weak D match, TRBD1 (5 bases). The CDR3 totals 14 residues. CDR1 SGHRS and CDR2 YFSETQ come from the germline V gene. Trimming took 0 bases from V and 0 from J, leaving 7 bases between them. CDR3 in amino acids: CASSLGQISYEQYF. The CDR3 DNA reads as TGCGCCAGCAGCTTGGGACAGATCTCCTACGAGCAGTACTTC.

The chain employs TRBV2 and TRBJ2-5, with D possibly TRBD2 on 5 matching bases. Per the germline V gene, CDR1 is SNHLY and CDR2 is FYNNEI. V was pared by 5 bases and J by 4 bases, with 14 bases between. The CDR3 is made up of 14 amino acids. In nucleotides, the CDR3 is TGTGCCAGCAGTCCGGGGTTCGGAGGAGAGACCCAGTACTTC. This translates into CASSPGFGGETQYF.

V usage is TRBV5-5 and J usage is TRBJ2-7; 7 positions match TRBD1. V trimming: 3 bases; J trimming: 3 bases; junction bases outside the gene matches: 18. CDR3 length equals 18 residues. From germline, CDR1 is SGHKS and CDR2 YYEKEE (reference sequence). The CDR3 is CASSSSHRQGDEYYEQYF. DNA of the CDR3: TGTGCCAGCAGCTCCTCCCATCGACAGGGAGACGAATACTACGAGCAGTACTTC.